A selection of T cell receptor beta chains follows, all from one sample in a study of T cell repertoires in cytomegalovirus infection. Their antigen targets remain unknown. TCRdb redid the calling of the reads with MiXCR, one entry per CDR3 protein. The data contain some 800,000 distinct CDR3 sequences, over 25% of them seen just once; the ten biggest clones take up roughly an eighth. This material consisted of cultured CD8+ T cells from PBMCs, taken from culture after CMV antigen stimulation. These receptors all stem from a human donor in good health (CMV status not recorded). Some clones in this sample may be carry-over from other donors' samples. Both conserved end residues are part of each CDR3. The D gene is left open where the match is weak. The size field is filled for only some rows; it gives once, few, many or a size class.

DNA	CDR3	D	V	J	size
TGTGCCAGCAGCTTTAGGGGCAGGGACAATGAGCAGTTCTTC	CASSFRGRDNEQFF	NA	TRBV5-4	TRBJ2-1	NA
TGTGCCAGCAGTACCGGACAGGGGTTCTTCCGTGAGGGCAATCAGCCCCAGCATTTT	CASSTGQGFFREGNQPQHF	TRBD1	TRBV6-5	TRBJ1-5	NA
TGCGCCAGCAGCCAAGAGACAGGGATAGCCAAAAACATTCAGTACTTC	CASSQETGIAKNIQYF	TRBD1	TRBV4-3	TRBJ2-4	few
TGTGCCAGCAGTTCGACAGGGTTTTGGACAGATACGCAGTATTTT	CASSSTGFWTDTQYF	TRBD1	TRBV6-5	TRBJ2-3	few
TGTGCCAGCAGCTTACGAGCTGATGAGCAGTTCTTC	CASSLRADEQFF	NA	TRBV7-9	TRBJ2-1	few
TGTGCCAGCAGCCCGACGGACACAGGAAACACTGAAGCTTTCTTT	CASSPTDTGNTEAFF	NA	TRBV5-6	TRBJ1-1	NA
TGCGCCAGCAGCTCGAAACAGGGGGGACCCTACAATGAGCAGTTCTTC	CASSSKQGGPYNEQFF	TRBD1	TRBV5-1	TRBJ2-1	NA
TGTGCCAGTAGCAAAAAGACGACAGGGGTGAATTCACCCCTCCACTTT	CASSKKTTGVNSPLHF	TRBD1	TRBV19	TRBJ1-6	NA
TGTGCCAGTAGTATGCGGACAGGGGGAGGCACTGAAGCTTTCTTT	CASSMRTGGGTEAFF	TRBD1	TRBV19	TRBJ1-1	few
TGTGCCAGCAGCTTCAACACAAACCGAGAGACCCAGTACTTC	CASSFNTNRETQYF	NA	TRBV7-2	TRBJ2-5	few
TGCGCCAGCAGCCAACAAGAGATCCAGTACTTC	CASSQQEIQYF	NA	TRBV4-1	TRBJ2-5	NA
TGCAGTGCTAGAGGGGTTAGCGGGGGGAACTACGAGCAGTACTTC	CSARGVSGGNYEQYF	TRBD2	TRBV20-1	TRBJ2-7	few
TGTGCCATCAGTGAGTCGACGGGGAGACGGATGAACACTGAAGCTTTCTTT	CAISESTGRRMNTEAFF	NA	TRBV10-3	TRBJ1-1	NA
TGCGCCAGCAGCCAACAAACGTACCAAGAGACCCAGTACTTC	CASSQQTYQETQYF	NA	TRBV4-1	TRBJ2-5	NA
TGTGCCAGCAGTTTAACAGGGGGTCGGGACATTCAGTACTTC	CASSLTGGRDIQYF	TRBD1	TRBV6-5	TRBJ2-4	few
TGTAGTGCTAGAGGTCAGCGGGGCATCTACAATGAGCAGTTCTTC	CSARGQRGIYNEQFF	TRBD2	TRBV20-1	TRBJ2-1	NA
TGTGCCAGTAGTATATACCTGGACAGGGAATGGGACACTGAAGCTTTCTTT	CASSIYLDREWDTEAFF	TRBD1	TRBV19	TRBJ1-1	NA
TGTGCCAGCAGTCCCGGGACTAGCGTCCCCCCGGCCTTC	CASSPGTSVPPAF	TRBD2	TRBV12-3/TRBV12-4	TRBJ2-1	few
TGTGCCAGCGGAGGGGGCGGCAATCAGCCCCAGCATTTT	CASGGGGNQPQHF	TRBD1	TRBV7-9	TRBJ1-5	many
TGCGCCAGCATCCCTAGCGGGGGGGCCTACAATGAGCAGTTCTTC	CASIPSGGAYNEQFF	TRBD2	TRBV5-1	TRBJ2-1	once
TGTGCCAGCAGCTTGGAGAGTAGCGGGTACCAAGAGACCCAGTACTTC	CASSLESSGYQETQYF	TRBD2	TRBV5-4	TRBJ2-5	few
TGTGCCATCGGCGGGTTAAATCAGCCCCAGCATTTT	CAIGGLNQPQHF	NA	TRBV10-3	TRBJ1-5	NA
TGTGCCAGCAGTTACTCGGCAAAGGCCAACGAGCAGTACTTC	CASSYSAKANEQYF	NA	TRBV6-5	TRBJ2-7	NA
TGTGCCAGCAGCTCTCCCGGGACAGGTACCCAAGAGACCCAGTACTTC	CASSSPGTGTQETQYF	TRBD1	TRBV7-8	TRBJ2-5	many
TGTGCCAGCAGTTCCCCGGACAGGGGTTCCTACGAGCAGTACTTC	CASSSPDRGSYEQYF	TRBD1	TRBV6-1	TRBJ2-7	many
TGTGCCAGCAGAAGGACAGGGGGCAATGGCTACACCTTC	CASRRTGGNGYTF	TRBD1	TRBV7-9	TRBJ1-2	many
TGTGCCAGTAGTATCGGTGGGACCTTTCGAGTGAACACTGAAGCTTTCTTT	CASSIGGTFRVNTEAFF	NA	TRBV19	TRBJ1-1	NA
TGTGCCAGCACCAAGGATGGGGGGCACTGGAACACTGAAGCTTTCTTT	CASTKDGGHWNTEAFF	NA	TRBV7-8	TRBJ1-1	few
TGTGCCAGCAGCTTAGCGGAGGGCCTGATCCAAGAGACCCAGTACTTC	CASSLAEGLIQETQYF	NA	TRBV7-2	TRBJ2-5	many
TGTGCCAGCAGTGAAGCCCAGGGCTCTGGAAACACCATATATTTT	CASSEAQGSGNTIYF	NA	TRBV2	TRBJ1-3	few
TGTGCCAGCAGTGAAGCGCTGGGTAGCGGGGAGACCCAGTACTTC	CASSEALGSGETQYF	TRBD2	TRBV2	TRBJ2-5	NA
TGTGCCACCAGCAGAGATGAGGTTTTTCGGGGGCCCTCCTACAATGAGCAGTTCTTC	CATSRDEVFRGPSYNEQFF	NA	TRBV15	TRBJ2-1	few
TGTGCCAGCAGTTACTCTGCTAGCGGGGGGGCAGGCAATGAGCAGTTCTTC	CASSYSASGGAGNEQFF	TRBD2	TRBV6-6	TRBJ2-1	few
TGTGCCAGCAGCTTCTCTCCGGGGATCAGGTTCTACGAGCAGTACTTC	CASSFSPGIRFYEQYF	NA	TRBV7-6	TRBJ2-7	NA
TGTGCCAGCAGCTCCGAGGGTCTCTATGGCTACACCTTC	CASSSEGLYGYTF	NA	TRBV7-9	TRBJ1-2	few
TGCGCCAGCAGCGCGACAGGGGTCGGTCAGCCCCAGCATTTT	CASSATGVGQPQHF	TRBD1	TRBV4-1	TRBJ1-5	NA
TGCGCCAGCAGCTCGTGGGGAAGCCATTCACCCCTCCACTTT	CASSSWGSHSPLHF	NA	TRBV5-1	TRBJ1-6	NA
TGTGCCAGCAGTACGGGCAGTGGGGGCCGGACCGGGGAGCTGTTTTTT	CASSTGSGGRTGELFF	NA	TRBV5-6	TRBJ2-2	few
TGTGCCAGCAGTTTATACACCGACGAGCAGTACTTC	CASSLYTDEQYF	NA	TRBV12-3/TRBV12-4	TRBJ2-7	few
TGCAGTGCTAGCCCGGGACAGGAAATTCACACTGAAGCTTTCTTT	CSASPGQEIHTEAFF	TRBD1	TRBV20-1	TRBJ1-1	few
TGTGCCAGCAGCCTCGGGACAGGGGGAGGGCTAGCCAAAAACATTCAGTACTTC	CASSLGTGGGLAKNIQYF	TRBD1	TRBV7-6	TRBJ2-4	NA